This entry describes one T cell receptor beta chain. Its target is unknown. Data came from immunoSEQ multiplex PCR; TCRdb stores just in-frame clones and leaves some out. Here the sample spans approximately 500,000 clones, over 70% being singletons. Germline V gene sequence: CDR1 LNHDA, CDR2 SQIVND (reference sequence). This CDR3 is built from 13 residues. Trimming took off 8 bases at V and 2 bases at J, with 12 bases between the two ends. The data belong to a study of shared clonotypes between healthy human individuals. General study results and limits: It was anticipated that sequencing depth would influence how many clonotypes donors shared.

The gene calls are TRBV19 and TRBJ1-1; D may be TRBD1 (5 bases). What was sequenced was PBMCs. The TCR comes from a middle-aged woman in good health. Some clones in this sample may be carry-over from other donors' samples. CDR3 region: CASSGTLNTEAFF. DNA of the CDR3: TGTGCCAGTTCTGGGACTTTAAACACTGAAGCTTTCTTT.